This T cell receptor (beta chain) was identified during a study of shared clonotypes between healthy human individuals. Study findings and constraints: Incomplete sequencing of sorted subsets was indicated by rarefaction despite large depth.

The V end was cut by 7 bases, the J end by 7 bases, with 13 bases between. CDR3 size: 12 residues. From germline, CDR1 is SEHNR and CDR2 FQNEAQ (reference sequence). Sequenced by immunoSEQ multiplex PCR; TCRdb stores in-frame clones only, minus some. Here the sample spans more than 500,000 clones, roughly 95% being singletons. Of note for this clone: What it binds is not known.

Sequences were obtained from naive CD4+ T cells sorted from blood. Subset here: CD45RA+ positively selected. This clonotype was obtained from a woman aged 30 to 39 in good health. This chain connects TRBV7-9 to TRBJ1-2; no reliable D call. The chain's CDR3 is CASNPRGAGYTF. As DNA, the CDR3 is TGTGCCAGCAACCCACGGGGTGCTGGCTACACCTTC.